The 24 T cell receptor beta chains below come from one sample, sequenced in a study of T cell responses to AZD1222 COVID-19 vaccine. The method was immunoSEQ multiplex PCR; TCRdb's version includes in-frame clones alone and lacks a portion of them. This sample has fewer than 55,000 clones, with more than 60% found just once. This specimen consisted of peripheral blood, obtained on day 0 of MenACWY control vaccination. Every receptor here comes from an adult in good health.

The chain employs TRBV5-6 and TRBJ2-3; D remains ambiguous. This CDR3 has 13 residues. Germline CDR1 is SGHDT and CDR2 is YYEEEE. Trimming shortened V by 3 bases and J by 3 bases, and 8 bases separated the two germline ends. The CDR3 is CASSSRQTDTQYF. The CDR3 DNA follows: TGTGCCAGCAGCTCCCGGCAGACAGATACGCAGTATTTT.

The count of this clone is one. The chain has TRBV4-1 and TRBJ1-5; the D gene is possibly TRBD1 (5 bases). The germline V gene has CDR1 MGHRA and CDR2 YSYEKL. V lost 4 bases to trimming and J lost 3 bases, with 22 bases between them. The CDR3 totals 18 residues. The CDR3 reads CASSRGGIVPVNNQPQHF. The CDR3 region has the DNA TGCGCCAGCAGCCGCGGGGGGATCGTTCCCGTGAACAATCAGCCCCAGCATTTT.

This sequence joins TRBV10-3 and TRBJ2-7, with TRBD2 matching over 10 bases. The CDR3 has 16 residues. Losses at the gene ends were 3 bases for V and 5 bases for J; bases not matched to a gene: 10. The germline gives CDR1 ENHRY, CDR2 SYGVKD. The CDR3 loop reads CAISEISSGRGDEQYF. In nucleotides, the CDR3 is TGTGCCATCAGTGAAATCAGCAGCGGGAGGGGAGACGAGCAGTACTTC.

The chain links TRBV5-4 to TRBJ1-1; TRBD1 matches at 8 bases. The germline V gene encodes CDR1 SGHNT and CDR2 YYREEE (reference sequence). This CDR3 contains 16 residues. With V trimmed by 4 bases and J by 0 bases, 8 bases remained unmatched. CDR3 region: CASSPGQGRLNTEAFF. The CDR3 bases are TGTGCCAGCAGCCCCGGACAGGGACGATTGAACACTGAAGCTTTCTTT.

The chain links TRBV27 to TRBJ2-7; D possibly corresponds to TRBD1 (6 bases). V lost 5 bases and J lost 5, with 13 bases in between. Germline CDR1 MNHEY, CDR2 SMNVEV (reference sequence). CDR3 length: 13 amino acids. CDR3 protein: CASSPPWTDEQYF. The CDR3 nucleotides read TGTGCCAGCAGTCCTCCATGGACAGACGAGCAGTACTTC.

The chain is built from TRBV3-1 (or the pseudogene TRBV3-2) and TRBJ2-2, with a possible D match to TRBD2 (7 bases). The CDR3 has 15 amino acids. Germline CDR1 is LGHDT and CDR2 is YNNKEL (reference sequence). Trimming stripped 8 bases from V and 7 bases from J, with 20 bases between. This chain's CDR3 is CASRARAGAGGELFF. In DNA, the CDR3 is TGTGCCAGCCGCGCCCGGGCGGGGGCGGGCGGGGAGCTGTTTTTT.

This chain joins TRBV4-1 and TRBJ2-5; 10 bases match TRBD2. In germline, CDR1 is MGHRA, CDR2 YSYEKL. CDR3 length equals 18 residues. V lost 0 bases and J lost 3; bases outside the gene matches: 10. The DNA of the CDR3 is TGCGCCAGCAGCCAAGATCTTTCGGGGACTAGCGAGAAAGAGACCCAGTACTTC. It yields the protein CASSQDLSGTSEKETQYF.

V is TRBV5-1 and J is TRBJ1-2; D is undetermined. The CDR3 spans 14 residues. Germline CDR1 SGHRS, CDR2 YFSETQ. V dropped 3 bases and J dropped 4 bases, with 13 bases sitting between them. This CDR3 reads CASSYNGIGYGYTF. The CDR3 DNA is TGCGCCAGCAGCTATAACGGTATCGGCTATGGCTACACCTTC.

This clone was observed a few times. This chain links TRBV27 with TRBJ1-1; D gene ambiguous. V was pared by 7 bases and J by 2 bases, with 26 bases between. The CDR3 is 18 residues long. Germline V gene data show CDR1 as MNHEY and CDR2 as SMNVEV (reference sequence). The CDR3 DNA follows: TGTGCCAGCACCGAAGACGGCCCCACAGCGAAAAAAAACACTGAAGCTTTCTTT. The encoded protein is CASTEDGPTAKKNTEAFF.

The chain couples TRBV15 to TRBJ2-1, with a tentative D call TRBD2 (5 bases). This CDR3 has 15 residues. The germline V gene has CDR1 LNHNV and CDR2 YYDKDF (reference sequence). V lost 0 bases and J 3 bases, leaving 9 bases between the germline ends. The CDR3 DNA follows: TGTGCCACCAGCAGAGATCTAGCTGGCTACAATGAGCAGTTCTTC. Its protein is CATSRDLAGYNEQFF.

In its sample, this clone was seen a few times. The J gene is TRBJ1-2, the V gene TRBV5-1, with 8 nucleotides matching TRBD1. This CDR3 is 13 amino acids long. The V gene's germline CDR1 is SGHRS and CDR2 YFSETQ. V gave up 6 bases and J gave up 5 bases; unmatched junction bases: 6. Written as DNA, the CDR3 is TGCGCCAGCACCACCGACAGGGGATATGGCTACACCTTC. Encoded protein: CASTTDRGYGYTF.

This chain links TRBV5-6 with TRBJ1-1; 7 bases are shared with TRBD1. Losses at the gene ends were 2 bases for V and 7 bases for J; bases not matched to a gene: 5. Germline assignment: CDR1 SGHDT and CDR2 YYEEEE. CDR3 length: 13 amino acids. The CDR3 loop reads CASSLDYRGEAFF. The CDR3 coding sequence is TGTGCCAGCAGCTTAGATTACAGGGGTGAAGCTTTCTTT.

DNA for the CDR3: TGTGCCAGCAGCGTAGTCGACAGGTCCACCGGGGCCAACGTCCTGACTTTC. It specifies CASSVVDRSTGANVLTF. This chain links TRBV9 with TRBJ2-6; D possibly corresponds to TRBD1 (6 bases). This CDR3 is built from 17 residues. Germline-derived CDR1 and CDR2 are SGDLS and YYNGEE. Trimming took 0 bases from V and 4 from J, leaving 14 bases between them.

This chain links TRBV18 with TRBJ2-7; TRBD1 matches 7 bases. With 0 bases clipped from V and 3 bases from J, the junction kept 5 bases outside the gene matches. Germline CDR1 reads KGHSH; CDR2 reads LQKENI. The CDR3 loop spans 15 amino acids. This CDR3 reads CASSPPGRGLYEQYF. The CDR3 coding sequence is TGTGCCAGCTCACCACCTGGTAGGGGGCTCTACGAGCAGTACTTC. The complete variable domain, with remaining parts taken from reference TRBV18 and TRBJ2-7, reads NAGVMQNPRHLVRRRGQEARLRCSPMKGHSHVYWYRQLPEEGLKFMVYLQKENIIDESGMPKERFSAEFPKEGPSILRIQQVVRGDSAAYFCASSPPGRGLYEQYFGPGTRLTVT.

The gene calls are TRBV6-4 and TRBJ2-1, with D perhaps TRBD1 or TRBD2 (6 bases each). The germline CDR1 and CDR2 sequences are MRHNA and SNTAGT. This CDR3 comprises 14 residues. Trimming shortened V by 3 bases and J by 8 bases, and 14 bases separated the two germline ends. The CDR3 loop is CASSERGDVDEQFF. The CDR3 coding sequence is TGTGCCAGCAGTGAGAGGGGGGATGTAGATGAGCAGTTCTTC.

V gene TRBV12-3 or TRBV12-4 combines with J gene TRBJ2-7; D is perhaps TRBD2 (5 bases). CDR3 size: 13 residues. The ends were cut back, 6 bases at V and 0 bases at J, with 9 bases in the middle. CDR3 sequence: CASSKGSSYEQYF. As DNA, the CDR3 is TGTGCCAGCAGCAAAGGGAGCTCCTACGAGCAGTACTTC.

The rearrangement joins TRBV4-1 to TRBJ2-7; TRBD1 might be the D (5 bases). Looked up from germline, CDR1 is MGHRA and CDR2 is YSYEKL. The CDR3 contains 14 residues. Trimming shortened V by 4 bases and J by 2 bases, and 12 bases separated the two germline ends. CDR3: CASSLHTGPYEQYF. The CDR3 region has the DNA TGCGCCAGCAGCCTTCACACAGGCCCCTACGAGCAGTACTTC.

This clone was counted a single time. This chain joins TRBV30 and TRBJ1-4; TRBD1 matches at 7 bases. The CDR3 has 14 amino acids. Trimming removed 1 base from V and 8 bases from J; junction bases left unmatched: 7. Per the germline V gene, CDR1 is GTSNPN and CDR2 is SVGIG (reference sequence). This CDR3 reads CAWSGGARGEKLFF. DNA of the CDR3: TGTGCCTGGAGTGGTGGGGCCAGGGGGGAAAAACTGTTTTTT.

This chain joins TRBV10-3 and TRBJ2-3, with 14 bases matching TRBD2. The CDR3 sequence is 16 residues long. Germline-derived CDR1 and CDR2 are ENHRY and SYGVKD. V gave up 6 bases and J gave up 1 base; unmatched junction bases: 3. CDR3 coding DNA: TGTGCCATCAGGACTAGCGGGGGGGGAGGCACAGATACGCAGTATTTT. As protein: CAIRTSGGGGTDTQYF.

The gene calls are TRBV30 and TRBJ1-1; D unclear. Trimming took 3 bases from V and 0 from J, leaving 2 bases between them. Germline V CDR1 and CDR2: GTSNPN, SVGIG (reference sequence). This CDR3 has 11 amino acids. The CDR3: CAWRVNTEAFF. In nucleotides, the CDR3 is TGTGCCTGGAGGGTGAACACTGAAGCTTTCTTT.

The chain uses TRBV21-1 and TRBJ2-6; TRBD1 is the table's D call and was not checked against the DNA. TRBV21-1 is assigned pseudogene status. This CDR3 is 22 amino acids long. CDR3 sequence reads: CASSKEGRGRRALRPGANVLTF. The CDR3 region has the DNA TGTGCCAGCAGCAAAGAAGGCAGGGGGCGCCGGGCCTTAAGGCCTGGGGCCAACGTCCTGACTTTC.

The chain is built from TRBV3-1 (or the pseudogene TRBV3-2) and TRBJ1-6; tentatively, D is TRBD1 (6 bases). The V end lost 4 bases, the J end lost 7 bases, and 14 bases lay between the germline ends. From germline, CDR1 is LGHDT and CDR2 YNNKEL (reference sequence). The CDR3 runs 15 residues. Here the CDR3 reads CASSLNSGHNSPLHF. CDR3 coding DNA: TGTGCCAGCAGCCTGAATTCGGGACACAATTCACCCCTCCACTTT.

The chain couples TRBV19 to TRBJ1-2; maybe TRBD1 (5 bases). The germline V gene has CDR1 LNHDA and CDR2 SQIVND (reference sequence). The CDR3 runs 12 residues. V was shortened by 6 bases and J by 5 bases, with 10 bases between the two germline ends. The CDR3 DNA reads as TGTGCCAGTAGGTCGGGACTGTATGGCTACACCTTC. Amino acids: CASRSGLYGYTF.

The rearrangement links TRBV5-1 to TRBJ1-1; D unclear. Germline lookup yields CDR1 SGHRS and CDR2 YFSETQ. CDR3 length equals 13 residues. The V and J ends lost 1 base and 6 bases respectively, with 10 bases between them. Here the CDR3 reads CASSLSNGAEAFF. The DNA for the CDR3 is TGCGCCAGCAGCTTGAGCAACGGCGCTGAAGCTTTCTTT. The entire variable domain, with the rest obtained from reference TRBV5-1 and TRBJ1-1, is as follows: KAGVTQTPRYLIKTRGQQVTLSCSPISGHRSVSWYQQTPGQGLQFLFEYFSETQRNKGNFPGRFSGRQFSNSRSEMNVSTLELGDSALYLCASSLSNGAEAFFGQGTRLTVV.